This T cell receptor (beta chain) was sequenced in a study of high-grade serous ovarian cancer treatment subgroups. Points from the study as a whole: TCR relatedness rose with neoantigen level and trended with mutation load. Tumors within one patient showed repertoire similarity of 0.11 to 0.79.

This clone is medium-sized (0.01 to 0.1%) within its sample. Its target is not known. The assay was immunoSEQ multiplex PCR, and TCRdb's table has in-frame clones only and misses some. In the table there are 10,000 or so clones, around 65% of which are singletons. The tumor samples were collected prior to definitive surgery or chemotherapy. Sequences were obtained from tumor tissue. The sequence came from a human donor with high-grade serous ovarian cancer.

DNA for the CDR3: TGTGCCAGTATAGGGACAAGCTCTGGAAACACCATATATTTT. Amino acids: CASIGTSSGNTIYF. This chain links TRBV19 with TRBJ1-3, with D perhaps TRBD1 (6 bases). The length of the CDR3 is 14 residues. Germline V lookup: CDR1 LNHDA, CDR2 SQIVND (reference sequence). V was clipped by 7 bases and J by 0 bases, with 10 bases between them. Together with reference TRBV19 and TRBJ1-3, the CDR3 gives the full variable domain: DGGITQSPKYLFRKEGQNVTLSCEQNLNHDAMYWYRQDPGQGLRLIYYSQIVNDFQKGDIAEGYSVSREKKESFPLTVTSAQKNPTAFYLCASIGTSSGNTIYFGEGSWLTVV.